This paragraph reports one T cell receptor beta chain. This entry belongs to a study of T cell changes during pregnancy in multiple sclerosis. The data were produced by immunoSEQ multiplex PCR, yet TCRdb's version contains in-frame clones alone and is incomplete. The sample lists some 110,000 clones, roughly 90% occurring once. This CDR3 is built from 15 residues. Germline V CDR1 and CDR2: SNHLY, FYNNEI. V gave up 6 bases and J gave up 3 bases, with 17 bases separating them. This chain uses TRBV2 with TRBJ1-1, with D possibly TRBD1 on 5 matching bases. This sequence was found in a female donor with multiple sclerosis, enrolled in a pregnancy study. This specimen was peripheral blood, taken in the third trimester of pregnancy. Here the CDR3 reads CASRGGRFPDTEAFF. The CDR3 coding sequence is TGTGCCAGCAGGGGGGGACGCTTTCCGGACACTGAAGCTTTCTTT.